The present T cell receptor beta chain was sequenced within a study of blood T cell repertoires in COVID-19. Study summary: Italy, Spain and the United States were the sources of the convalescent and acute COVID-19 samples. Nucleic acid was either cDNA or gDNA, and it came from T cells, B-cell-depleted T cells, or PBMCs.

Original data processing: The authors estimated nucleated cell counts from reference gene primer amplification. Clones were read by immunoSEQ multiplex PCR, and TCRdb kept only the in-frame ones, dropping some. From that table come the V and J calls and clone size; the DNA was used to work out D and trimming. The sample yields 200,000 to 250,000 clones, approximately 84% seen once. V dropped 0 bases and J dropped 3 bases, with 12 bases sitting between them. Germline assignment: CDR1 SGHRS and CDR2 YFSETQ. This CDR3 region has 15 residues. The TCR comes from a woman aged 25 to 39 who had recovered from COVID-19. The chain links TRBV5-1 to TRBJ1-1; possible D gene TRBD1, 6 bases. Material: peripheral blood. DNA of the CDR3: TGCGCCAGCAGCTTGGCACAGGGATGGTACACTGAAGCTTTCTTT. Encoded protein: CASSLAQGWYTEAFF.